This TCR beta chain was recovered during a study of early T cells in non-severe SARS-CoV-2 infection. Study context: Sequencing of unsorted whole blood was done on bulk RNA, leaving chains unpaired. Points from the study as a whole: The VDJdb matching leaned toward anti-spike CD8 responses and overlooked private and CD4 specificities.

A few counts support this clonotype. The antigen remains unidentified. Because the CDR3 is missing its conserved closing phenylalanine or tryptophan, this is likely a read error. Researchers tagged individual cDNA molecules with unique molecular identifiers. TCRdb analysed the 5' RACE reads with MiXCR anew, one entry per CDR3 protein. The sample gives about 94,000 distinct CDR3 sequences, under 15% of which show up once; about 2.3% is in the top ten. The CDR3 spans 13 residues. CDR1 and CDR2 (germline): SGHRS, YFSETQ. V lost 0 bases and J 0 bases, leaving 3 bases between the germline ends. The genes are TRBV5-1 and TRBJ1-1; no definite D call. The clonotype originates from an adult who was a healthcare worker with PCR-confirmed SARS-CoV-2 infection or an uninfected control (not recorded which). The sample comprised whole blood. The CDR3 DNA follows: TGCGCCAGCAGCTTGGGGATGAACACTGAAGCTTTCTCT. It yields the protein CASSLGMNTEAFS.